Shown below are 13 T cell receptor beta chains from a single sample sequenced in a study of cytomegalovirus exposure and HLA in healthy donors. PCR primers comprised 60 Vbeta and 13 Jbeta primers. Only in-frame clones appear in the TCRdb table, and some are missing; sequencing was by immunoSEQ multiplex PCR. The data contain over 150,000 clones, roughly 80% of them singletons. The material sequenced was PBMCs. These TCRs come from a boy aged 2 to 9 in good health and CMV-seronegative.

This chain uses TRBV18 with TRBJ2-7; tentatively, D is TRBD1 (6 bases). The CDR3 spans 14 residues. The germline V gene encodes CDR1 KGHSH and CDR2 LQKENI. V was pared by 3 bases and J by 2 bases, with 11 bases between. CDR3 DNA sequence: TGTGCCAGCTCACCTCCGGACAGTCCCTACGAGCAGTACTTC. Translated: CASSPPDSPYEQYF.

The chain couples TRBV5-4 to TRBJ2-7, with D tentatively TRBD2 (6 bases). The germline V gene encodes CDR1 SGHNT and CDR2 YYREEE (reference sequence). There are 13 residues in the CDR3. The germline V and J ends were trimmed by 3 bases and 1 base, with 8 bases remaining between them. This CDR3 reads CASSSGTSYEQYF. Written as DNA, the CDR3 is TGTGCCAGCAGCTCTGGGACTTCCTACGAGCAGTACTTC.

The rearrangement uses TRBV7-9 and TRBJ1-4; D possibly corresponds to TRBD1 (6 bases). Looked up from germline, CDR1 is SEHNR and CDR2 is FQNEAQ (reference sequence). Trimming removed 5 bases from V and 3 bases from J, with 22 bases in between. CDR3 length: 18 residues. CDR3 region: CASSPSRRQGLSNEKLFF. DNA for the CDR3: TGTGCCAGCAGCCCTAGTAGAAGGCAGGGGCTCTCTAATGAAAAACTGTTTTTT.

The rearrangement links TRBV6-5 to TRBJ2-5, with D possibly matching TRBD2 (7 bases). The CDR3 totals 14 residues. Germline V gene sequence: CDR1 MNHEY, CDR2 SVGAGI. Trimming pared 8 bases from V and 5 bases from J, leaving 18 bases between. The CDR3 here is CASGMGGGQETQYF. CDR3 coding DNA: TGTGCCAGCGGGATGGGGGGGGGCCAGGAGACCCAGTACTTC.

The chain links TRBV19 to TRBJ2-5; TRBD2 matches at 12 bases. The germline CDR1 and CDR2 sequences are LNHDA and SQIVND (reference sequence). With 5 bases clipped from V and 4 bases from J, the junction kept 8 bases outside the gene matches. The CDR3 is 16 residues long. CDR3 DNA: TGTGCCAGTAGTGTGACTAGCGGGAGTGGTGGAGAGACCCAGTACTTC. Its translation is CASSVTSGSGGETQYF.

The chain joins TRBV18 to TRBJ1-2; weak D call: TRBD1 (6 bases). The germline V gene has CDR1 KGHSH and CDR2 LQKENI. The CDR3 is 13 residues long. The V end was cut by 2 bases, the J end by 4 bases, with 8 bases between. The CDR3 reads CASSPSQGYGYTF. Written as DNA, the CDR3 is TGTGCCAGCTCACCATCACAGGGCTATGGCTACACCTTC.

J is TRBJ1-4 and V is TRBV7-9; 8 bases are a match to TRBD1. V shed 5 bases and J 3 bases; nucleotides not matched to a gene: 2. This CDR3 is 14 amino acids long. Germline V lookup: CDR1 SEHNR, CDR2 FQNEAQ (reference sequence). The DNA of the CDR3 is TGTGCCAGCAGCCGGGACAGGTCTAATGAAAAACTGTTTTTT. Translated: CASSRDRSNEKLFF.

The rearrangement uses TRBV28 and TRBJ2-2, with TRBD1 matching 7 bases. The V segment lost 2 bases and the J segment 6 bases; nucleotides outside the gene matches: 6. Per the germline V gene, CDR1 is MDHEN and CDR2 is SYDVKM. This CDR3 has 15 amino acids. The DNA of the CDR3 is TGTGCCAGCAGTTTACTAAGGGGGCGCGCCGGGGAGCTGTTTTTT. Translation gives CASSLLRGRAGELFF.

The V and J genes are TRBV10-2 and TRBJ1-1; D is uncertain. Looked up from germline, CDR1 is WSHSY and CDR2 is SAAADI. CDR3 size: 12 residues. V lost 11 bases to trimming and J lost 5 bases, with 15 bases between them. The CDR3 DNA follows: TGCGCCGGAGGCCTCACGGAAACTGAAGCTTTCTTT. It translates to CAGGLTETEAFF.

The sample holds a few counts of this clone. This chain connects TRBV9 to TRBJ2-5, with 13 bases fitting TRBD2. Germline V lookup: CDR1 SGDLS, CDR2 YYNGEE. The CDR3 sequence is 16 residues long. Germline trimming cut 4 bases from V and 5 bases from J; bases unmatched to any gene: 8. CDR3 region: CASSPGLAGALETQYF. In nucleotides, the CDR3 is TGTGCCAGCAGCCCCGGACTAGCGGGAGCATTGGAGACCCAGTACTTC.

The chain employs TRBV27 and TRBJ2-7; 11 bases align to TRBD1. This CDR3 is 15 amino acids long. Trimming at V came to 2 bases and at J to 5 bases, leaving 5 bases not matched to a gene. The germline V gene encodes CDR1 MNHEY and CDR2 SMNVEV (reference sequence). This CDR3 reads CASSLLGQGADEQYF. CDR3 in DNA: TGTGCCAGCAGTTTACTCGGACAGGGGGCCGACGAGCAGTACTTC.

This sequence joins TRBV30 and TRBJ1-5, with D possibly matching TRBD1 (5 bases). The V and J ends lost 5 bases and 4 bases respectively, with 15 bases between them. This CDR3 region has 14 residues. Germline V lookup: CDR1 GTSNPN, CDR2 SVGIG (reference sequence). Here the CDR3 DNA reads TGTGCCTGGGGCAGGGTGCTCCGAAATCAGCCCCAGCATTTT. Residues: CAWGRVLRNQPQHF.

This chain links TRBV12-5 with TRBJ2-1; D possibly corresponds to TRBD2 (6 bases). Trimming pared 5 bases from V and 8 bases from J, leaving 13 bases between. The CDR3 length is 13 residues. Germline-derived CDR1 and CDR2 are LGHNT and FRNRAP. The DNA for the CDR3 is TGTGCTAGTGGTCACGGACTATTCGATGAGCAGTTCTTC. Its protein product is CASGHGLFDEQFF.